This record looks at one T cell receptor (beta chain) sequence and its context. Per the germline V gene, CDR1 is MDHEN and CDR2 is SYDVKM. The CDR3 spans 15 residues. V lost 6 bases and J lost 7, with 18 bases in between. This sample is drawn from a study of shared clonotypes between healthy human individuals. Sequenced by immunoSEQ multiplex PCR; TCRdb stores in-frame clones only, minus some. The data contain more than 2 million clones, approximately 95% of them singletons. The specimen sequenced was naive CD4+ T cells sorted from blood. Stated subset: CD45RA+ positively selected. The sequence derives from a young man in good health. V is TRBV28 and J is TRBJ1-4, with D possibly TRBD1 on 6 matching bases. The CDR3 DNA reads TGTGCCAGCAGCCCATCGGGAGGGGGTGGTGAAAAACTGTTTTTT. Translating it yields CASSPSGGGGEKLFF.